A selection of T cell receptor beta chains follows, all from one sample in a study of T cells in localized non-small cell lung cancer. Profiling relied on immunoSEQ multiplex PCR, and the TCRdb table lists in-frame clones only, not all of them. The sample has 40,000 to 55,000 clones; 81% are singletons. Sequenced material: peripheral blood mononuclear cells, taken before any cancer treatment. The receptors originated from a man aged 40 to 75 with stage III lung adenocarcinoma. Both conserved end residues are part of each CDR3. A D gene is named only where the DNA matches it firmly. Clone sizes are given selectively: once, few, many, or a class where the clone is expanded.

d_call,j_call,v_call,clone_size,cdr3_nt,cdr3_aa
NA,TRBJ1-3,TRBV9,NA,TGTGCCAGCAGCGTTGTCCCTCAGGGGTCGGGAGGAAACACCATATATTTT,CASSVVPQGSGGNTIYF
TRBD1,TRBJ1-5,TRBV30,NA,TGTGCCTGGAGTGGTGGCCAGGGGGAGCCCCAGCATTTT,CAWSGGQGEPQHF
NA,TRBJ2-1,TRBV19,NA,TGTGCCAGTAGTATAGCTGGCAGCGAGGGGTTCTTC,CASSIAGSEGFF
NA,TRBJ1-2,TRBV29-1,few,TGCAGCGTTGGTCAGTCCTATGGCTACACCTTC,CSVGQSYGYTF
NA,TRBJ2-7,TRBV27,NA,TGTGCCAGCAGTCCACTTCGCGGCAGGGACGAGCAGTACTTC,CASSPLRGRDEQYF
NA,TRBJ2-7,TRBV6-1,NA,TGTGCCAGCAGTGTTAGGGGTGGATCCTACGAGCAGTACTTC,CASSVRGGSYEQYF
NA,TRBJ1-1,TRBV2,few,TGTGCCAGCGGGGTTGCCGGGCCCACTGAAGCTTTCTTT,CASGVAGPTEAFF
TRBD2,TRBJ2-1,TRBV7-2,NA,TGTGCCAGCAGCTTACTGGGGGGGACCTCTTGGAATGAGCAGTTCTTC,CASSLLGGTSWNEQFF
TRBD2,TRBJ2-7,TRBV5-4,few,TGTGCCAGCAGCTCTCTAAGGACTAGCGGGGCGGACGAGCAGTACTTC,CASSSLRTSGADEQYF
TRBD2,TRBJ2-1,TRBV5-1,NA,TGCGCCAGCAGCGGGCTCGGCGGGGGTCGAAACAATGAGCAGTTCTTC,CASSGLGGGRNNEQFF
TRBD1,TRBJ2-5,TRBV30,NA,TGTGCCTGTGCGGACAGGGCCCCAGAGACCCAGTACTTC,CACADRAPETQYF
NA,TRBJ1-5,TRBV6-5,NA,TGTGCCAGCAGTTACGGACAGTATCAGCCCCAGCATTTT,CASSYGQYQPQHF
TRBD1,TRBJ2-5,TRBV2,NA,TGTGCCAGCCAGGCAGGGGGCTTGGAGACCCAGTACTTC,CASQAGGLETQYF
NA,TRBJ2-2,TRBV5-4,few,TGTGCCAGCAGCGGGGAAGGCGCGAACACCGGGGAGCTGTTTTTT,CASSGEGANTGELFF
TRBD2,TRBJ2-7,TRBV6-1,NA,TGTGCCAGCAGTGGACTAGCGGACCCCTACGAGCAGTACTTC,CASSGLADPYEQYF
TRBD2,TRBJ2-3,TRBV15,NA,TGTGCCACCAGCAGAGTGGCTAGCGGGGGCGATACGCAGTATTTT,CATSRVASGGDTQYF
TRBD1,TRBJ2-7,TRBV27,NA,TGTGCCAGCAGGAGGAGGGGACAGGGCTACGAGCAGTACTTC,CASRRRGQGYEQYF
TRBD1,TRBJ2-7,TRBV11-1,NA,TGTGCCAGCAGTTTTGGGACAGGGGGCCCCTACGAGCAGTACTTC,CASSFGTGGPYEQYF
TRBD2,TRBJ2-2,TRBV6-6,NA,TGTGCCACAGAAATGGGGGGGGTCACCGGGGAGCTGTTTTTT,CATEMGGVTGELFF
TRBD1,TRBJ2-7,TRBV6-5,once,TGTGCCAGCAGACAGCGGGACAGGGGGCAAGGCGAGCAGTACTTC,CASRQRDRGQGEQYF
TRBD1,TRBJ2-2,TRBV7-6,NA,TGTGCCAGCAGTTTCACCCTAGACAGGGGGCGGGAGAACACCGGGGAGCTGTTTTTT,CASSFTLDRGRENTGELFF
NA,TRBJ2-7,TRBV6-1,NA,TGTGCCAGCAGTGTGCCAGGGCGGGAGCAGTACTTC,CASSVPGREQYF
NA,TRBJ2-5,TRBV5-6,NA,TGTGCCAGCAGCCGATACAGGACGTCGTACCAAGAGACCCAGTACTTC,CASSRYRTSYQETQYF
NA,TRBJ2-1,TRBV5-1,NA,TGCGCCAGCAGCTTGCTGCGGAACAATGAGCAGTTCTTC,CASSLLRNNEQFF
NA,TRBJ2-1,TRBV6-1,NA,TGTGCCAGCAGGATGCACGTGGGAGTTGAGCAGTTCTTC,CASRMHVGVEQFF
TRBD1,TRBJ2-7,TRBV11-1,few,TGTGCCAGCAGCTTAGAGGGACAGAGCTCCTACGAGCAGTACTTC,CASSLEGQSSYEQYF
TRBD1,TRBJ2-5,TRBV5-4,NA,TGTGCCAGCCGGGACAGGGAGAAGGAGACCCAGTACTTC,CASRDREKETQYF
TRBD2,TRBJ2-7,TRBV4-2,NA,TGTGCCAGCAGCCCGGGACTAGCCAGATACGAGCAGTACTTC,CASSPGLARYEQYF
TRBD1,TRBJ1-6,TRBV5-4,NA,TGTGCCAGCAGCCCACGGGACAGCCATAATTCACCCCTCCACTTT,CASSPRDSHNSPLHF
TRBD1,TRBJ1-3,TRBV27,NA,TGTGCCAGCAGGACAGGGACTGGAAACACCATATATTTT,CASRTGTGNTIYF
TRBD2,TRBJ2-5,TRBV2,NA,TGTGCCAGCAGTACCGGGACTAGCGGGGGCCGCGGGGAGACCCAGTACTTC,CASSTGTSGGRGETQYF
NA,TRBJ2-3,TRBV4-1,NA,TGCGCCAGCAGCCAAGGGTGGGATACGCAGTATTTT,CASSQGWDTQYF
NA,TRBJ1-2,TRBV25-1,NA,TGTGCCAGCAGTCCGTTCGATACGACGGTGAACTATGGCTACACCTTC,CASSPFDTTVNYGYTF
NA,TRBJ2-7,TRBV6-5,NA,TGTGCCAGCAGTTACTCGGGTGTAGGTAATTCGGAGCAGTACTTC,CASSYSGVGNSEQYF
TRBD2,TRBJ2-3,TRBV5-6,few,TGTGCCAGCAGCTTGGCCTGGGGGAGGGCAGATACGCAGTATTTT,CASSLAWGRADTQYF